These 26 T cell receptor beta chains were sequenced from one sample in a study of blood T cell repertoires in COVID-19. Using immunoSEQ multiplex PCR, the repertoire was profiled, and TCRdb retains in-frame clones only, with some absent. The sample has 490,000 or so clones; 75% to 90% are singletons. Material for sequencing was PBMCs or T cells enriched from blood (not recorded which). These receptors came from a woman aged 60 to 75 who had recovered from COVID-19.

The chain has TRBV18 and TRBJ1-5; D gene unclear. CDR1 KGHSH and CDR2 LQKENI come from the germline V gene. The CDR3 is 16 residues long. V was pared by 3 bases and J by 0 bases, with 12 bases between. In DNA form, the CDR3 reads TGTGCCAGCTCACCCGAGGGAGTTTATAGCAATCAGCCCCAGCATTTT. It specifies CASSPEGVYSNQPQHF. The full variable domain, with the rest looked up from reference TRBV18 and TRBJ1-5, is NAGVMQNPRHLVRRRGQEARLRCSPMKGHSHVYWYRQLPEEGLKFMVYLQKENIIDESGMPKERFSAEFPKEGPSILRIQQVVRGDSAAYFCASSPEGVYSNQPQHFGDGTRLSIL.

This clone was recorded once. CDR3 sequence reads: CASSQVGEGMSAKNIQYF. The CDR3, as DNA: TGTGCCAGCAGCCAAGTGGGAGAAGGGATGAGTGCCAAAAACATTCAGTACTTC. The genes are TRBV4-2 and TRBJ2-4, with TRBD2 as a possible D gene (5 bases). CDR1 is LGHNA, CDR2 YNFKEQ, per germline. Trimming stripped 1 base from V and 1 base from J, with 17 bases between. The CDR3 spans 18 residues.

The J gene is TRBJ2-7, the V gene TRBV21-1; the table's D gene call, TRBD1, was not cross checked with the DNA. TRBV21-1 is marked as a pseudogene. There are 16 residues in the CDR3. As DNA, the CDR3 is TGTGCCAGCAGCAAATTAAGGACAGGCGTCACCTACGAGCAGTACGTC. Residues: CASSKLRTGVTYEQYV.

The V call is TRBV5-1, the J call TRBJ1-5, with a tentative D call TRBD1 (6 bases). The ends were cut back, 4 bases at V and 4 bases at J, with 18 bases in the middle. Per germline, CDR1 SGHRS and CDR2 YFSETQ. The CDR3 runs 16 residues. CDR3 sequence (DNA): TGCGCCAGCAGCCCGGGCTCGGGACACGGAAATCAGCCCCAGCATTTT. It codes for CASSPGSGHGNQPQHF. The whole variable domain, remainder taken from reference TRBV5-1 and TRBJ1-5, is KAGVTQTPRYLIKTRGQQVTLSCSPISGHRSVSWYQQTPGQGLQFLFEYFSETQRNKGNFPGRFSGRQFSNSRSEMNVSTLELGDSALYLCASSPGSGHGNQPQHFGDGTRLSIL.

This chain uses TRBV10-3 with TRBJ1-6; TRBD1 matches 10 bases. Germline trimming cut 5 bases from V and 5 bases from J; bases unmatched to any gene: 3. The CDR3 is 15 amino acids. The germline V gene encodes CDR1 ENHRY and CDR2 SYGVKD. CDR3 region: CAISRQGADNSPLHF. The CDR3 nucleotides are TGTGCCATCAGTCGACAGGGGGCGGATAATTCACCCCTCCACTTT.

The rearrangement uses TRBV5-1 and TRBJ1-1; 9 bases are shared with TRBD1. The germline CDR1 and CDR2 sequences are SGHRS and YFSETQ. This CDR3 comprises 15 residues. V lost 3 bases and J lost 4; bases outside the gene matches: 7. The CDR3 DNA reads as TGCGCCAGCAGCTCCGGGACAGGGTGGGGCACTGAAGCTTTCTTT. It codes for CASSSGTGWGTEAFF.

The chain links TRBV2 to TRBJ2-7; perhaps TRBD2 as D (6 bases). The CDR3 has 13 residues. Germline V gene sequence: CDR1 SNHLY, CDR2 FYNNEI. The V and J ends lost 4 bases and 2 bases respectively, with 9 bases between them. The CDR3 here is CASSGDLTYEQYV. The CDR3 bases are TGTGCCAGCAGTGGGGACTTAACCTACGAGCAGTACGTC.

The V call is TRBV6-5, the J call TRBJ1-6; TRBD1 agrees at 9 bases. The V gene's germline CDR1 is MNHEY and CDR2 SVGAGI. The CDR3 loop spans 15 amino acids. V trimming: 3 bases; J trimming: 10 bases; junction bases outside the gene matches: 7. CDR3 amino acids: CASSYNRDRASPLHF. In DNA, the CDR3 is TGTGCCAGCAGTTATAACCGGGACAGGGCGTCACCCCTCCACTTT.

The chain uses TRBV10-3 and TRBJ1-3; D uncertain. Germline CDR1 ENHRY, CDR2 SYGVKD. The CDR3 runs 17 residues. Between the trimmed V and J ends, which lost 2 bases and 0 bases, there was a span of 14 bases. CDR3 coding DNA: TGTGCCATCAGTGAGAGCCTATCCTCTGTCTCTGGAAACACCATATATTTT. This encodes CAISESLSSVSGNTIYF.

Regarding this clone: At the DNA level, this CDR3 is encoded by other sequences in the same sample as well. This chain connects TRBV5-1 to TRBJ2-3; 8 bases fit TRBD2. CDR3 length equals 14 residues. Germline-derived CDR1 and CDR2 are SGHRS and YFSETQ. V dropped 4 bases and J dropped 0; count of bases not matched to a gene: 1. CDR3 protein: CASSPGGSTDTQYF. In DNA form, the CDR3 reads TGCGCCAGCAGCCCGGGGGGGAGCACAGATACGCAGTATTTT.

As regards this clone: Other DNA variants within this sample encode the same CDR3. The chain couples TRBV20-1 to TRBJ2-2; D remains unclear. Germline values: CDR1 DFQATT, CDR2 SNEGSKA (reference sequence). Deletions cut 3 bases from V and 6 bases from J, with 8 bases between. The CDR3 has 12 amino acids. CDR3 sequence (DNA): TGCAGTGCTAGTAACAGCCCCGGGGAGCTGTTTTTT. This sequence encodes CSASNSPGELFF.

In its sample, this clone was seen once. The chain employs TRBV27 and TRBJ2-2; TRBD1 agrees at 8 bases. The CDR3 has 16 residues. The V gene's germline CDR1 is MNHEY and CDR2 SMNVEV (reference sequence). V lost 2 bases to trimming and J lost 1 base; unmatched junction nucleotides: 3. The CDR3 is CASSLAGGGNTGELFF. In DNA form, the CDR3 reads TGTGCCAGCAGTTTAGCAGGGGGCGGGAACACCGGGGAGCTGTTTTTT.

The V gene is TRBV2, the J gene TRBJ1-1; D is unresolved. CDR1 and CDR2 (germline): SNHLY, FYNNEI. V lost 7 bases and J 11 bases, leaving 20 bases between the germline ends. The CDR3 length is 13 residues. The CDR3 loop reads CASTLLGRSGAFF. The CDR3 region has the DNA TGTGCCAGCACCCTCTTAGGACGCTCGGGGGCTTTCTTT.

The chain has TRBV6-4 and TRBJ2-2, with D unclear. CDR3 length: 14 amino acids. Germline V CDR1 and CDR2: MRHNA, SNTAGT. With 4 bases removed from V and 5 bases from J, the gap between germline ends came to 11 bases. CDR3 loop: CASSAIYKTGELFF. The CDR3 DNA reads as TGTGCCAGCAGTGCGATTTACAAAACCGGGGAGCTGTTTTTT.

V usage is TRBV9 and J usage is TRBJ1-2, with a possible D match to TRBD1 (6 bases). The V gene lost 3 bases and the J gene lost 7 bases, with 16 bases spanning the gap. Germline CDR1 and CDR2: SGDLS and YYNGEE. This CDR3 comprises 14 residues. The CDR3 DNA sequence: TGTGCCAGCAGCGCATTAGAGGGGGAGGGTGGCTACACCTTC. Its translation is CASSALEGEGGYTF.

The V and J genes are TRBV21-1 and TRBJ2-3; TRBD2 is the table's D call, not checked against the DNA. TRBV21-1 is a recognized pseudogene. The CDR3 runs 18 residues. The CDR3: CASSKPFRGGNHTDTQYF. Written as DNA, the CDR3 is TGTGCCAGCAGCAAACCTTTTCGGGGAGGGAACCACACAGATACGCAGTATTTT.

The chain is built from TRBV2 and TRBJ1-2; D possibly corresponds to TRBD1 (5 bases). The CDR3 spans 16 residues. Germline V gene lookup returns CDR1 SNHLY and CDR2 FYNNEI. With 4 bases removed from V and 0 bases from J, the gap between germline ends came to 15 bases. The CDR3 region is CASSGQGGRSNYGYTF. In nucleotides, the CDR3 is TGTGCCAGCAGTGGGCAGGGCGGTCGATCTAACTATGGCTACACCTTC.

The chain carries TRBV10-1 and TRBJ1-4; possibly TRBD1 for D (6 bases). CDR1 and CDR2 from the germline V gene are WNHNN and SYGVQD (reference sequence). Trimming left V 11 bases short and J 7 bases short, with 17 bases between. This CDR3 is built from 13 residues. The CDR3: CAPGEGVTEKLFF. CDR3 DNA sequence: TGCGCCCCCGGGGAGGGGGTAACTGAAAAACTGTTTTTT.

This chain's CDR3 is CASSFRTGSRTDTQYF. DNA for the CDR3: TGCGCCAGCAGCTTTCGAACAGGGAGCAGGACAGATACGCAGTATTTT. The chain links TRBV5-1 to TRBJ2-3; perhaps TRBD1 as D (6 bases). CDR1 SGHRS and CDR2 YFSETQ come from the germline V gene. Trimming left V 2 bases short and J 3 bases short, with 16 bases between. This CDR3 is built from 16 residues.

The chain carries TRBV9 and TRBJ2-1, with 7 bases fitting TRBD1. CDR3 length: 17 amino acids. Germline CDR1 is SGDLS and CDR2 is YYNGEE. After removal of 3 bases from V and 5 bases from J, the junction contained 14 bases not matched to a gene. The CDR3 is CASSAELTGVPNNEQFF. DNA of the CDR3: TGTGCCAGCAGCGCCGAATTAACAGGGGTGCCCAACAATGAGCAGTTCTTC.

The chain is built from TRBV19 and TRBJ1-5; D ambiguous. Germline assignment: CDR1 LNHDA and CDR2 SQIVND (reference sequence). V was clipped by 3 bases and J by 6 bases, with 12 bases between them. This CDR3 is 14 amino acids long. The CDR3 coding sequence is TGTGCCAGTAGTATTTGGGGTGAGGGTCAGCCCCAGCATTTT. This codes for CASSIWGEGQPQHF.

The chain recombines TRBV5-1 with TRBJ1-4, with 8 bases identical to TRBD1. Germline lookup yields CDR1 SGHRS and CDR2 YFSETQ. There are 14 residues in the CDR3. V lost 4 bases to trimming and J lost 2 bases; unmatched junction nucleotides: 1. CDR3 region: CASSQGATNEKLFF. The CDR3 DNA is TGCGCCAGCAGCCAGGGGGCGACTAATGAAAAACTGTTTTTT.

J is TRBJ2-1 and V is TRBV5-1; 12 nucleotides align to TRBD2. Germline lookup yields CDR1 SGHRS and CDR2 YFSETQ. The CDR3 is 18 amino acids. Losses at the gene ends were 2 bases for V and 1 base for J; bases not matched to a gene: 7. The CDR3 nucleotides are TGCGCCAGCAGCTTTACTAGCGGGGGGCTCCTTTCCTACAATGAGCAGTTCTTC. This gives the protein CASSFTSGGLLSYNEQFF.

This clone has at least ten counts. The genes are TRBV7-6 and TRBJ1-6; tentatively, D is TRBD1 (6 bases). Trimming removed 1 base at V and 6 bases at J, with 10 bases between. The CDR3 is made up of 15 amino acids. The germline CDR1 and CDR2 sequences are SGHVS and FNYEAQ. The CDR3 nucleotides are TGTGCCAGCAGCTTAGGGGGACAAGCTAATTCACCCCTCCACTTT. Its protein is CASSLGGQANSPLHF.

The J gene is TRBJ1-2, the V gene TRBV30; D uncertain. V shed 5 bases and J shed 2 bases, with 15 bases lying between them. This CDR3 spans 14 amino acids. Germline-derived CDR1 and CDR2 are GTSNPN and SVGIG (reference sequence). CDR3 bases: TGTGCCTGGTCATTGACGGGTAGCAACTATGGCTACACCTTC. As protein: CAWSLTGSNYGYTF.

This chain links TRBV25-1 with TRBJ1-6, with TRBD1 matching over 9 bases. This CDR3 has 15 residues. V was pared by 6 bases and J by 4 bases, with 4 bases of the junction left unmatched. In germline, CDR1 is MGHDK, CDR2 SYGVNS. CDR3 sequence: CASSPGTGYNSPLHF. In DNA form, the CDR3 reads TGTGCCAGCAGCCCAGGGACAGGGTATAATTCACCCCTCCACTTT.